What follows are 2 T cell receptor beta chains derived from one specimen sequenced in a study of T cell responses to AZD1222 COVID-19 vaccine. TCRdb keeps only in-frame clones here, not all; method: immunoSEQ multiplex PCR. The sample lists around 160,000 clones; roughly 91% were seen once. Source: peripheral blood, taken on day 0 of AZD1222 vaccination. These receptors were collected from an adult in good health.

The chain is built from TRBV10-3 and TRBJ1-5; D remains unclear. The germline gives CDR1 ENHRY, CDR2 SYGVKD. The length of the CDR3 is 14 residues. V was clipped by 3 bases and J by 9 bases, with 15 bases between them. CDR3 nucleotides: TGTGCCATCAGTGAAGGAGGAGGGTCGATGCCCCAGCATTTT. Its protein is CAISEGGGSMPQHF.

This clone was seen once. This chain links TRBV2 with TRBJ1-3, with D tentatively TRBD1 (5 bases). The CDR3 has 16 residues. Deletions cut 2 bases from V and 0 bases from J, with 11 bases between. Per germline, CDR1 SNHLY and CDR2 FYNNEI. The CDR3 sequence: CASSERRDFSGNTIYF. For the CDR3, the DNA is TGTGCCAGCAGTGAAAGGCGGGACTTCTCTGGAAACACCATATATTTT.